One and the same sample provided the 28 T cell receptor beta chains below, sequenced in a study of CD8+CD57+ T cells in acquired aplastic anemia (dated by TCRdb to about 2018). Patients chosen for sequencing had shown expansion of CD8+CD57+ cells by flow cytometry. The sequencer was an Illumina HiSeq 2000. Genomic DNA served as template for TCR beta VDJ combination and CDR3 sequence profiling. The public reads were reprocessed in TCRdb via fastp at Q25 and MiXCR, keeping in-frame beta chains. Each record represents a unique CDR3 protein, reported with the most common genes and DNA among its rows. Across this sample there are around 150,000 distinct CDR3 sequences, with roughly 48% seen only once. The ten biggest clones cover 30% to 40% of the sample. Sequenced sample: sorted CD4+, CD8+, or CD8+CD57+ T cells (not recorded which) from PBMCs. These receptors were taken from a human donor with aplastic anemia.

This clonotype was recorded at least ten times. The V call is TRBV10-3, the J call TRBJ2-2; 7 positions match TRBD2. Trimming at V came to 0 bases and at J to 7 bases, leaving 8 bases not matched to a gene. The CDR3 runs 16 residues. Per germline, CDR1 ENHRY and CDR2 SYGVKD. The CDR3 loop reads CAISESIAGAGGELFF. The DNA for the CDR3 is TGTGCCATCAGTGAGTCGATTGCGGGAGCCGGCGGGGAGCTGTTTTTT.

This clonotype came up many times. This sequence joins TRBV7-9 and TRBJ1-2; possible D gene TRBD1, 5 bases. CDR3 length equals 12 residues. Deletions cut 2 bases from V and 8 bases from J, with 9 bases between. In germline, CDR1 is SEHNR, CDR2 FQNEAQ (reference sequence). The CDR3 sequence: CASSLIQEGYTF. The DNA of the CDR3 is TGTGCCAGCAGCTTAATACAGGAGGGCTACACCTTC.

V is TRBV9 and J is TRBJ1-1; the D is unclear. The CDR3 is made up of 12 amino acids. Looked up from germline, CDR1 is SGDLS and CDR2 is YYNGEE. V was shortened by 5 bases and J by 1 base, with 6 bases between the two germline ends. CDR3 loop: CASRVPNTEAFF. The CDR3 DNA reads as TGTGCCAGCAGGGTCCCGAACACTGAAGCTTTCTTT.

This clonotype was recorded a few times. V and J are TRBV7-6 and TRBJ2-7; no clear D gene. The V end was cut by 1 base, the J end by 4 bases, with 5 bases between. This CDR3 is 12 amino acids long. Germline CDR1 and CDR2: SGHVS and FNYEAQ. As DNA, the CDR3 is TGTGCCAGCAGCTTAGATTTGTACGAGCAGTACTTC. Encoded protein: CASSLDLYEQYF.

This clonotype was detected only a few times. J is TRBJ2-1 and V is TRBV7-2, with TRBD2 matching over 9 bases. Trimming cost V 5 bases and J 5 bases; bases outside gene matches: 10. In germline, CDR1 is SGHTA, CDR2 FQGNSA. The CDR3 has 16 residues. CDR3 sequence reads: CASSPKVAGVNNEQFF. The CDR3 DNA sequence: TGTGCCAGCAGCCCTAAAGTAGCGGGAGTCAACAATGAGCAGTTCTTC.

CDR3 coding DNA: TGTGCCAGCACCCGGAGGGGTATGGACGAGCAGTACTTC. This gives the protein CASTRRGMDEQYF. This chain connects TRBV27 to TRBJ2-7; D is possibly TRBD2 (6 bases). V shed 7 bases and J shed 5 bases, with 15 bases lying between them. The CDR3 is 13 residues long. Per the germline V gene, CDR1 is MNHEY and CDR2 is SMNVEV (reference sequence).

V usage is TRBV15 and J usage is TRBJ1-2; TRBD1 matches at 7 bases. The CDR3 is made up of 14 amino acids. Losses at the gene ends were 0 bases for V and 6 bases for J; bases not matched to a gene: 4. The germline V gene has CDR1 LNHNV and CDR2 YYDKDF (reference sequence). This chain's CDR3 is CATSRDQGGNGYTF. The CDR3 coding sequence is TGTGCCACCAGCAGAGATCAAGGGGGCAATGGCTACACCTTC.

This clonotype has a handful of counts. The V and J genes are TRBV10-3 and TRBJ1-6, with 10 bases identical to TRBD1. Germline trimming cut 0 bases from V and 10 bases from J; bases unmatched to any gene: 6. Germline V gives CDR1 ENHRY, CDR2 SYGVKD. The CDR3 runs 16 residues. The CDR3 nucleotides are TGTGCCATCAGTGAGTCGGGACAGGGGAGAGGCTCACCCCTCCACTTT. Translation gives CAISESGQGRGSPLHF.

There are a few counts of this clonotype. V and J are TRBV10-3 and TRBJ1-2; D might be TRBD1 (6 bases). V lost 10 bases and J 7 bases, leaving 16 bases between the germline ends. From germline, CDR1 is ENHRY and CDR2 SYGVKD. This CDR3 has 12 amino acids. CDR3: CASVNRDRGYTF. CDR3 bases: TGTGCCAGTGTTAACAGGGATCGTGGCTACACCTTC.

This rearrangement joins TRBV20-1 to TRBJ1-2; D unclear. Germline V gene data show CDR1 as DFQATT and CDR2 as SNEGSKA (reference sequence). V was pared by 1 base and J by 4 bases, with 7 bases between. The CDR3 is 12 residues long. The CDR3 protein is CSARAMGYGYTF. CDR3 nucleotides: TGCAGTGCTAGAGCCATGGGCTATGGCTACACCTTC.

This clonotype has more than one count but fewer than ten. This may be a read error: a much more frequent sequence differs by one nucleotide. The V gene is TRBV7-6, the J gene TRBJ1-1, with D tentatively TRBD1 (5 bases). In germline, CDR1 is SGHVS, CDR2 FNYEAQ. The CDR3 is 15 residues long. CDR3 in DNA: TGTGCCAGCAGCTTAGATTCAGAGGGGAACACTGAAGCTCTCTTT. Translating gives CASSLDSEGNTEALF.

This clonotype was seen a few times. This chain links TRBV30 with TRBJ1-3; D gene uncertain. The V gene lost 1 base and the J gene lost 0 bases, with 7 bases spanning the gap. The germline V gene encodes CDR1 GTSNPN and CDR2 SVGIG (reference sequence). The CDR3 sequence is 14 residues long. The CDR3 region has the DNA TGTGCCTGGAGTGCACTCAGCTCTGGAAACACCATATATTTT. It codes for CAWSALSSGNTIYF.

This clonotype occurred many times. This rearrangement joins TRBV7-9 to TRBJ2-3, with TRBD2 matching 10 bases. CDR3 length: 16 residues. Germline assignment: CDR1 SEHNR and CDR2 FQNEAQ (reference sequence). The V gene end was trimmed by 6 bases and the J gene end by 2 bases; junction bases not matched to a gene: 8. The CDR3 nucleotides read TGTGCCAGCAGGCCCCTAAGCGGGAGGGACACAGATACGCAGTATTTT. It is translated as CASRPLSGRDTDTQYF.

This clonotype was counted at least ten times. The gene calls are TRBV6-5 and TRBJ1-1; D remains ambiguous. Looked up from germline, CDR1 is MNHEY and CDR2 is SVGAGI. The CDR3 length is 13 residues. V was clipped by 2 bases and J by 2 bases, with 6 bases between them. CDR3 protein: CASSYNSNTEAFF. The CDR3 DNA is TGTGCCAGCAGTTACAACAGTAACACTGAAGCTTTCTTT.

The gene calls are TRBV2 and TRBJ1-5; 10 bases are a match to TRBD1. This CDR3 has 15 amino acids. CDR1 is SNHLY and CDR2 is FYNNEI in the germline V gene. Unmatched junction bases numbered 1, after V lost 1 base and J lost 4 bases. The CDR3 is CASSEGTGGNQPQHF. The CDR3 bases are TGTGCCAGCAGTGAAGGGACAGGGGGTAATCAGCCCCAGCATTTT.

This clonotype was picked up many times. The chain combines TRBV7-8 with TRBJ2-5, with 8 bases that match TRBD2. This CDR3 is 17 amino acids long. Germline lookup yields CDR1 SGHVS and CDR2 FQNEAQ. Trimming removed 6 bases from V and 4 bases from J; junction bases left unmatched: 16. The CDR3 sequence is CASRLGLAPSGGETQYF. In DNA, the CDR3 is TGTGCCAGCAGACTCGGACTAGCACCCTCCGGGGGAGAGACCCAGTACTTC.

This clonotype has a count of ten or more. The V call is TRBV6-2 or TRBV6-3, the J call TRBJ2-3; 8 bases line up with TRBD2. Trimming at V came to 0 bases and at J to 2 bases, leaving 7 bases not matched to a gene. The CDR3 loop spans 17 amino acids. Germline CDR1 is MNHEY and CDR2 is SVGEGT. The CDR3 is CASSYSSGEDPTDTQYF. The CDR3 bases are TGTGCCAGCAGTTACTCTAGCGGGGAGGATCCCACAGATACGCAGTATTTT.

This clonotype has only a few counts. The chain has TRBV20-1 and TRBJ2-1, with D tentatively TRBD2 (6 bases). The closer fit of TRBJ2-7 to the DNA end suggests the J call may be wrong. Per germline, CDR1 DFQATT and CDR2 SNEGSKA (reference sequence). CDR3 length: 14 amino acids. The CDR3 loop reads CSAPIAGLSYEQYF. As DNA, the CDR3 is TGCAGTGCCCCCATCGCGGGACTGTCCTACGAGCAGTACTTC.

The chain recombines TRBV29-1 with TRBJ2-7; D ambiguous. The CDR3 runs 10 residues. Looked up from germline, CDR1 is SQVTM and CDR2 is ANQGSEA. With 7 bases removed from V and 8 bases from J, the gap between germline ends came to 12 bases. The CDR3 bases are TGCAGCGGGGCGAATAGCCAGCAGTACTTC. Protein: CSGANSQQYF.

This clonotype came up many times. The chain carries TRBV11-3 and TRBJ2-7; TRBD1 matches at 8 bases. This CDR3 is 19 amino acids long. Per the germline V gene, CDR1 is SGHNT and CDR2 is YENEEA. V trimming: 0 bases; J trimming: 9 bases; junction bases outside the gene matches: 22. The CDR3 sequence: CASSLDRGQGAPGLRGQYF. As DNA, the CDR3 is TGTGCCAGCAGCTTAGATCGCGGACAGGGAGCCCCCGGATTGCGCGGGCAGTACTTC.

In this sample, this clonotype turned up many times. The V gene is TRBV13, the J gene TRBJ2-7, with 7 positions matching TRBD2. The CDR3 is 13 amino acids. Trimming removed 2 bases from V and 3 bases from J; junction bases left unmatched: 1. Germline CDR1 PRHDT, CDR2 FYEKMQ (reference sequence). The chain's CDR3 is CASSLWGGYEQYF. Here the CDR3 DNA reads TGTGCCAGCAGCTTATGGGGGGGCTACGAGCAGTACTTC.

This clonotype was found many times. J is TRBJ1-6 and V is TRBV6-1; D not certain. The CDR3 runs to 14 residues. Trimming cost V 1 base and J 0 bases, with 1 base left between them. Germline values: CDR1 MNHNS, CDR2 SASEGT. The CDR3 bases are TGTGCCAGCAGTGAAGGCTCCTATAATTCACCCCTCCACTTT. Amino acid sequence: CASSEGSYNSPLHF.

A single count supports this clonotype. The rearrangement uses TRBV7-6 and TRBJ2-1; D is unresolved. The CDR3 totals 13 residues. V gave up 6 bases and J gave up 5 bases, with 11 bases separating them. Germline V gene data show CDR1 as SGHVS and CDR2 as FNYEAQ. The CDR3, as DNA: TGTGCCAGCAGTCCCAACCCTGACAATGAGCAGTTCTTC. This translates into CASSPNPDNEQFF.

The chain's CDR3 is CATSDFEETQYF. The CDR3 DNA reads as TGTGCCACCAGTGATTTTGAAGAGACCCAGTACTTC. The rearrangement joins TRBV24-1 to TRBJ2-5; no definite D call. Germline V gene sequence: CDR1 KGHDR, CDR2 SFDVKD. Trimming left V 1 base short and J 3 bases short, with 2 bases between. The CDR3 is made up of 12 amino acids.

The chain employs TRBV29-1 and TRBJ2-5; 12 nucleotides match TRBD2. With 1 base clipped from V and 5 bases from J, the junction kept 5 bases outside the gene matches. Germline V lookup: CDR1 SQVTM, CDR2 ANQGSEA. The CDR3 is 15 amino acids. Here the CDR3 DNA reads TGCAGCGTTGAAGTACTAGCGGGGGGTTGGGAGACCCAGTACTTC. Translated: CSVEVLAGGWETQYF.

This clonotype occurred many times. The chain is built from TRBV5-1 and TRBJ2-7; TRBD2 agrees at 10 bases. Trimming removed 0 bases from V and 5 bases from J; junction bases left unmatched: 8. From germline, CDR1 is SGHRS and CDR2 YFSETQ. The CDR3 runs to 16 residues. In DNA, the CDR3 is TGCGCCAGCAGCTTGGCTCTAGCGGGAGTCAGTGACGAGCAGTACTTC. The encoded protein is CASSLALAGVSDEQYF.

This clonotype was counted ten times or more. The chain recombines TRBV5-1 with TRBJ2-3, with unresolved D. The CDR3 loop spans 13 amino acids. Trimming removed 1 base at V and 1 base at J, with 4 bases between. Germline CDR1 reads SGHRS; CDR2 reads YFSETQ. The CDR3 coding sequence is TGCGCCAGCAGCTTGTACGGCACAGATACGCAGTATTTT. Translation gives CASSLYGTDTQYF.

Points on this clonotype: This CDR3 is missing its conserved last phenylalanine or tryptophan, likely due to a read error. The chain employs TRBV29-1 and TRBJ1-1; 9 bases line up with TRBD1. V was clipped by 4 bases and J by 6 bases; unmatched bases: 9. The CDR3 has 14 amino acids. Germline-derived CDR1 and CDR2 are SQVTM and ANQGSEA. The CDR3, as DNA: TGCAGCGTTGCGATCCCGGGACAGGGTGCTGAAGCTTTCATT. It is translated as CSVAIPGQGAEAFI.